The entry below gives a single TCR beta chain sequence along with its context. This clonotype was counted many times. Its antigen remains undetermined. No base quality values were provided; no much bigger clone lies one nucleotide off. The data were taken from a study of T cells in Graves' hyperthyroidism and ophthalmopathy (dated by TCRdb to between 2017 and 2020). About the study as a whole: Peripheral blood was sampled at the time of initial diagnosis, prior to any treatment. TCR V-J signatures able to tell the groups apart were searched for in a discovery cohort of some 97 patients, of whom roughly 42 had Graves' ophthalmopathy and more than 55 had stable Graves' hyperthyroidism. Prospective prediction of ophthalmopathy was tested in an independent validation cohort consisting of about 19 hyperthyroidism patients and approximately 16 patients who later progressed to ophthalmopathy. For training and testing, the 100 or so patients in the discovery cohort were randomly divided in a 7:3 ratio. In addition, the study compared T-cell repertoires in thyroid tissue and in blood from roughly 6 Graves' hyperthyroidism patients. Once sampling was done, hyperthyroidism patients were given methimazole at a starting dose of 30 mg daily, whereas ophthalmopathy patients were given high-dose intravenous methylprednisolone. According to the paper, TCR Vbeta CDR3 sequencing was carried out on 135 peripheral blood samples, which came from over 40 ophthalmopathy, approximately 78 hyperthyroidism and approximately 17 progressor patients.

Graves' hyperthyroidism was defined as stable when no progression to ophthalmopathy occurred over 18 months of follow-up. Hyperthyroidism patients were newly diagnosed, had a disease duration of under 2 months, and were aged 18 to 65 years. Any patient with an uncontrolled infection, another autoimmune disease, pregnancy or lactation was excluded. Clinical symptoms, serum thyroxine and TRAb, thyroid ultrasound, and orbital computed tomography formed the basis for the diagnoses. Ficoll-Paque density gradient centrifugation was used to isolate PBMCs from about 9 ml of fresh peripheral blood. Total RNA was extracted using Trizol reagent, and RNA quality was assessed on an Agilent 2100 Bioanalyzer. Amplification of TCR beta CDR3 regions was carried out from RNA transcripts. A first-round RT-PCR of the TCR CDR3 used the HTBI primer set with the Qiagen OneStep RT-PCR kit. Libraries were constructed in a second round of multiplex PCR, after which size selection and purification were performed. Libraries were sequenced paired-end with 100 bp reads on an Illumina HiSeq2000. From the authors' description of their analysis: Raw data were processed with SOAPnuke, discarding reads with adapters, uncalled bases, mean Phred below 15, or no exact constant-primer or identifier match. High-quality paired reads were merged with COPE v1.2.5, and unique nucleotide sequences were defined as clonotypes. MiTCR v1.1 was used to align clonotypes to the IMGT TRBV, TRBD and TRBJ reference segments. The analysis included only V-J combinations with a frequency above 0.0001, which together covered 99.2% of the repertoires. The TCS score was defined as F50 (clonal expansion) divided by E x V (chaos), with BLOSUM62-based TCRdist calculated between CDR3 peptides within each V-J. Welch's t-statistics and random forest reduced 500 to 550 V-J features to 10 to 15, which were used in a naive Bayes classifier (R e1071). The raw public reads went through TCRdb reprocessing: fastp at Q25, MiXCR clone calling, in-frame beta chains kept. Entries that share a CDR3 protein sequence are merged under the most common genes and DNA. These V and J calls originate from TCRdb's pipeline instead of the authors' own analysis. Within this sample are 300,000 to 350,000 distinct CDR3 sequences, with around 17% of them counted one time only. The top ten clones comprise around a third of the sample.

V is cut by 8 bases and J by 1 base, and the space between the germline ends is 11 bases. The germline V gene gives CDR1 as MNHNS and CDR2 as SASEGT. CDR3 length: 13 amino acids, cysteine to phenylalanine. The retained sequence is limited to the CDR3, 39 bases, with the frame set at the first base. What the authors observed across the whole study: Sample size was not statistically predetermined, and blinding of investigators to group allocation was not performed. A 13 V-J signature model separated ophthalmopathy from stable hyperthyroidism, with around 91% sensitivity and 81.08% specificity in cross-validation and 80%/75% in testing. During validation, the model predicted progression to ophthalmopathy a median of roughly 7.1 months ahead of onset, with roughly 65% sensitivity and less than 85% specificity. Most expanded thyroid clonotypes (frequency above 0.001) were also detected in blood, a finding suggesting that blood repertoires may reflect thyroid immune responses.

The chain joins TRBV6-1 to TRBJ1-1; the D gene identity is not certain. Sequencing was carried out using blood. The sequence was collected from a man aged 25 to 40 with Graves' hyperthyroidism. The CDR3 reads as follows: CASRVSSNTEAFF. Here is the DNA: TGTGCCAGCCGGGTCAGCTCGAACACTGAAGCTTTCTTT.